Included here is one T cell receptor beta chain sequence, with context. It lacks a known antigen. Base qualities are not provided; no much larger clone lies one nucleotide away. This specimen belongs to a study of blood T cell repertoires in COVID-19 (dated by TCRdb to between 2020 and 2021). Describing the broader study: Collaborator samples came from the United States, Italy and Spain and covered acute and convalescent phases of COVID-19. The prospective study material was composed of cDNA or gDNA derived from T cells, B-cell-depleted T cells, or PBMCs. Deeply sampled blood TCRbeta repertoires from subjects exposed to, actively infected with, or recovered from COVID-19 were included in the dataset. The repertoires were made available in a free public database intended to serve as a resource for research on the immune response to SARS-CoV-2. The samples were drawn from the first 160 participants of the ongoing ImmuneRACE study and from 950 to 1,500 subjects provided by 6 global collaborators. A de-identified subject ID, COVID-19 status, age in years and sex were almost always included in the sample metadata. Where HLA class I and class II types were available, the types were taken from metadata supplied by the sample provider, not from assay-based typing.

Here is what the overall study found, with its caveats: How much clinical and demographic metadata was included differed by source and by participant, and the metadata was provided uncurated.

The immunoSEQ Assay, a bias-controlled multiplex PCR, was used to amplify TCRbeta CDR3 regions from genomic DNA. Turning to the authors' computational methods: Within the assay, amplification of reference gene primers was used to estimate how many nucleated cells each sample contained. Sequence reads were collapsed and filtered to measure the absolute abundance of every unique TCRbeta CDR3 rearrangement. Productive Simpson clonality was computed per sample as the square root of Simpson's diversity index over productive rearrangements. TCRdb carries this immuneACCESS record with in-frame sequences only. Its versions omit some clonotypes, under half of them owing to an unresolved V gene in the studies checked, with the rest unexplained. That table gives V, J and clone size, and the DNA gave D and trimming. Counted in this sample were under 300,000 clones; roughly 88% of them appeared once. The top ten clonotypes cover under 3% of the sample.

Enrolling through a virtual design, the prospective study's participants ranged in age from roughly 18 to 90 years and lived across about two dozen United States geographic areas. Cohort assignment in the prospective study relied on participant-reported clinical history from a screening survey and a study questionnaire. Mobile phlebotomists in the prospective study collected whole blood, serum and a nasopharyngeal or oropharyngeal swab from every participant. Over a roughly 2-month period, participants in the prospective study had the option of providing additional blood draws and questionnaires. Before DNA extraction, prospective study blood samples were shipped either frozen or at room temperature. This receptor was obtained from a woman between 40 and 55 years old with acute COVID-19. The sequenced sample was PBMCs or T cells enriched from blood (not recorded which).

Here the CDR3 is given as CASSYSGLQETQYF. The DNA sequence is TGTGCCAGCAGTTACTCCGGACTACAAGAGACCCAGTACTTC. This sequence uses TRBV6-6 and TRBJ2-5; matching of 6 bases hints at TRBD2 as the D gene. Cut back by 0 bases and 2 bases, the V and J ends lie 7 bases apart. The germline V gene (reference sequence) yields MNHNY for CDR1 and SVGAGI for CDR2. From cysteine to phenylalanine, the CDR3 is 14 amino acids long. The CDR3 DNA has 42 bases and is translated from base 1.